These 30 T cell receptor beta chains came from one sample sequenced in a study of shared clonotypes between healthy human individuals. Profiling relied on immunoSEQ multiplex PCR, and the TCRdb table lists in-frame clones only, not all of them. This table has 2 million to 2.5 million clones, approximately 94% appearing once. Sequencing was performed on naive CD4+ T cells from PBMCs. Regarding subset: CD45RA+ positively selected. The receptors derive from a man younger than 35 in good health. Some clones in this sample may be carry-over from other donors' samples.

The chain uses TRBV18 and TRBJ2-5, with D unclear. This CDR3 region has 17 residues. Germline loops: CDR1 KGHSH, CDR2 LQKENI. V was pared by 3 bases and J by 2 bases, with 19 bases between. The chain's CDR3 is CASSPQAQARKQETQYF. For the CDR3, the DNA is TGTGCCAGCTCACCCCAAGCGCAGGCGAGGAAACAAGAGACCCAGTACTTC.

The chain is built from TRBV4-3 and TRBJ1-1, with D tentatively TRBD1 (6 bases). CDR1 and CDR2 (germline): LGHNA, YSLEER. V was cut by 4 bases and J by 10 bases, with 13 bases left in between. The CDR3 sequence is 12 residues long. CDR3 DNA sequence: TGCGCCAGCAGCCCCGAGGGGGGGGGAGCTTTCTTT. Amino acid sequence: CASSPEGGGAFF.

In its sample, this clone was seen a few times. The chain links TRBV29-1 to TRBJ1-1, with no clear D. Deletions cut 6 bases from V and 1 base from J, with 12 bases between. This CDR3 contains 13 residues. CDR1 is SQVTM and CDR2 is ANQGSEA in the germline V gene. The CDR3 loop is CSVAWTANTEAFF. In DNA form, the CDR3 reads TGCAGCGTGGCCTGGACTGCGAACACTGAAGCTTTCTTT.

This clone was seen just once. V usage is TRBV18 and J usage is TRBJ1-5; TRBD1 might be the D (5 bases). V lost 3 bases, J lost 1 base, and 7 bases lay in between. The V gene's germline CDR1 is KGHSH and CDR2 LQKENI. The CDR3 has 14 residues. The CDR3 bases are TGTGCCAGCTCACCTAGGGGAAGCAATCAGCCCCAGCATTTT. It is translated as CASSPRGSNQPQHF.

The chain carries TRBV6-1 and TRBJ2-1, with TRBD2 matching 7 bases. The ends lost 2 bases at V and 4 bases at J; junction bases unmatched: 8. The germline CDR1 and CDR2 sequences are MNHNS and SASEGT. CDR3 length equals 16 residues. CDR3 sequence (DNA): TGTGCCAGCAGTGAAAGGTGGAGCGGGGAATACAATGAGCAGTTCTTC. This encodes CASSERWSGEYNEQFF.

About this clone: The sample carries other DNA sequences with the same CDR3. V gene TRBV7-3 combines with J gene TRBJ2-5; D gene unclear. CDR1 and CDR2 from the germline V gene are SGHTA and FQGTGA. The CDR3 has 13 amino acids. The V and J ends lost 0 bases and 5 bases respectively, with 7 bases between them. Here the CDR3 DNA reads TGTGCCAGCAGCTTAACTTCAGCGGAGACCCAGTACTTC. Translated: CASSLTSAETQYF.

The chain joins TRBV9 to TRBJ2-7; 7 nucleotides agree with TRBD1. The CDR3 loop spans 12 amino acids. The germline V gene has CDR1 SGDLS and CDR2 YYNGEE. V dropped 7 bases and J dropped 6; count of bases not matched to a gene: 7. The CDR3 spells CASGKTGSEQYF. CDR3 sequence (DNA): TGTGCCAGCGGAAAGACAGGGAGCGAGCAGTACTTC.

V and J are TRBV6-5 and TRBJ1-5; D is ambiguous. Deletions cut 7 bases from V and 3 bases from J, with 10 bases between. The CDR3 runs to 13 residues. Germline CDR1 MNHEY, CDR2 SVGAGI. The CDR3 nucleotides read TGTGCCAGCAAGGGCAGCCCCAATCAGCCCCAGCATTTT. Protein: CASKGSPNQPQHF.

V gene TRBV7-3 combines with J gene TRBJ1-2; TRBD1 aligns across 8 bases. The CDR3 runs to 16 residues. V dropped 2 bases and J dropped 3; count of bases not matched to a gene: 8. Germline assignment: CDR1 SGHTA and CDR2 FQGTGA. The CDR3 reads CASSLYGSGGDYGYTF. The CDR3 DNA reads as TGTGCCAGCAGCTTATACGGTTCAGGGGGCGACTATGGCTACACCTTC.

The CDR3 DNA is TGTGCCAGCAGTGGGGCAGGGCGGACAGATACGCAGTATTTT. This encodes CASSGAGRTDTQYF. The chain is built from TRBV25-1 and TRBJ2-3, with D perhaps TRBD1 (5 bases). V shed 4 bases and J shed 3 bases, with 11 bases lying between them. The CDR3 sequence is 14 residues long. Germline V gene lookup returns CDR1 MGHDK and CDR2 SYGVNS.

This clone appeared a few times. V gene TRBV7-9 combines with J gene TRBJ1-1, with 12 bases lining up with TRBD1. Losses at the gene ends were 8 bases for V and 11 bases for J; bases not matched to a gene: 9. Germline CDR1 reads SEHNR; CDR2 reads FQNEAQ (reference sequence). The CDR3 consists of 13 residues. The CDR3 DNA reads TGTGCCAGCTCCTTGGGACAGGGGGCGCGGGCTTTCTTT. It translates to CASSLGQGARAFF.

This chain links TRBV27 with TRBJ2-3; D possibly corresponds to TRBD1 (6 bases). Trimming cost V 6 bases and J 11 bases, with 12 bases left between them. Per the germline V gene, CDR1 is MNHEY and CDR2 is SMNVEV (reference sequence). This CDR3 is 11 amino acids long. The CDR3 protein is CASRQGTEQYF. The CDR3 bases are TGTGCCAGCAGACAGGGAACGGAGCAGTATTTT.

The chain employs TRBV19 and TRBJ2-3, with TRBD1 identical over 10 bases. The length of the CDR3 is 15 residues. Germline values: CDR1 LNHDA, CDR2 SQIVND (reference sequence). Unmatched junction bases numbered 4, after V lost 1 base and J lost 6 bases. CDR3: CASSIGGTGADTQYF. CDR3 DNA sequence: TGTGCCAGTAGTATAGGGGGGACAGGGGCCGATACGCAGTATTTT.

This clone was counted a single time. The rearrangement links TRBV15 to TRBJ2-6, with TRBD2 as a possible D gene (6 bases). Germline V gene sequence: CDR1 LNHNV, CDR2 YYDKDF (reference sequence). Trimming shortened V by 6 bases and J by 0 bases, and 15 bases separated the two germline ends. The CDR3 length is 17 residues. The CDR3 DNA follows: TGTGCCACCAGGACCGGGACGGGAGACTCTGGGGCCAACGTCCTGACTTTC. Its protein is CATRTGTGDSGANVLTF.

CDR3 nucleotide sequence: TGTGCCAGTGGCTGGGGGGTATCCTACAATGAGCAGTTCTTC. It encodes CASGWGVSYNEQFF. The chain joins TRBV9 to TRBJ2-1; D may be TRBD2 (6 bases). The CDR3 has 14 amino acids. Germline lookup yields CDR1 SGDLS and CDR2 YYNGEE. V was clipped by 8 bases and J by 1 base, with 13 bases between them.

J is TRBJ2-7 and V is TRBV27; 16 bases line up with TRBD2. J lost 0 bases, V lost 0 bases, and 2 bases had no gene match. The CDR3 is 18 residues long. CDR1 MNHEY and CDR2 SMNVEV come from the germline V gene (reference sequence). CDR3 nucleotide sequence: TGTGCCAGCAGTTTATCGGGACTAGCGGGAGGGCACTCCTACGAGCAGTACTTC. This gives the protein CASSLSGLAGGHSYEQYF.

The CDR3 here is CSVVRGPGEKLFF. In DNA form, the CDR3 reads TGCAGCGTTGTCAGGGGGCCGGGTGAAAAACTGTTTTTT. The chain recombines TRBV29-1 with TRBJ1-4; TRBD1 agrees at 8 bases. This CDR3 region has 13 residues. With V trimmed by 4 bases and J by 7 bases, 5 bases remained unmatched. Germline V gene sequence: CDR1 SQVTM, CDR2 ANQGSEA. The full variable domain, with the rest looked up from reference TRBV29-1 and TRBJ1-4, is SAVISQKPSRDICQRGTSLTIQCQVDSQVTMMFWYRQQPGQSLTLIATANQGSEATYESGFVIDKFPISRPNLTFSTLTVSNMSPEDSSIYLCSVVRGPGEKLFFGSGTQLSVL.

Of note for this clone: This sample includes further DNA sequences coding for the same CDR3. The CDR3 region has the DNA TGTGCCAGCAGCCTGGGACTAGCGGGGGGAGAGACCCAGTACTTC. Its translation is CASSLGLAGGETQYF. V gene TRBV28 combines with J gene TRBJ2-5; 15 nucleotides line up with TRBD2. Germline V CDR1 and CDR2: MDHEN, SYDVKM. The CDR3 extends over 15 amino acids. V lost 6 bases, J lost 4 bases, and 3 bases stayed unmatched.

CDR3 nucleotides: TGTGCCAGCAGGAGCAGGGGCGCCACAGATACGCAGTATTTT. It translates to CASRSRGATDTQYF. The chain combines TRBV28 with TRBJ2-3; maybe TRBD1 (6 bases). The CDR3 has 14 amino acids. From germline, CDR1 is MDHEN and CDR2 SYDVKM. V lost 6 bases and J lost 2, with 12 bases in between.

The rearrangement links TRBV18 to TRBJ1-3, with D hard to call. The CDR3 is 13 residues long. CDR1 is KGHSH, CDR2 LQKENI, per germline. Trimming took 9 bases from V and 1 from J, leaving 10 bases between them. CDR3 DNA: TGTGCCAGTCAAACTGATTCTGGAAACACCATATATTTT. Translation gives CASQTDSGNTIYF.

This chain joins TRBV10-2 and TRBJ2-3, with 9 bases lining up with TRBD2. The CDR3 extends over 18 amino acids. With V trimmed by 0 bases and J by 5 bases, 12 bases remained unmatched. Germline values: CDR1 WSHSY, CDR2 SAAADI. The CDR3 sequence: CASSESTVLAGRLDTQYF. DNA for the CDR3: TGCGCCAGCAGTGAGTCGACGGTCCTAGCGGGAAGATTAGATACGCAGTATTTT.

The chain is built from TRBV28 and TRBJ2-1, with TRBD1 matching 9 bases. The CDR3 spans 15 residues. Germline trimming cut 6 bases from V and 4 bases from J; bases unmatched to any gene: 7. Per germline, CDR1 MDHEN and CDR2 SYDVKM. CDR3 sequence (DNA): TGTGCCAGCAGCCCGGACAGGGGTTGGTACAATGAGCAGTTCTTC. Residues: CASSPDRGWYNEQFF.

J is TRBJ2-5 and V is TRBV28, with D maybe TRBD1 (6 bases). Between the trimmed V and J ends, which lost 1 base and 5 bases, there was a span of 14 bases. Germline CDR1 and CDR2: MDHEN and SYDVKM. This CDR3 is built from 15 residues. For the CDR3, the DNA is TGTGCCAGCAGTTTATCCCCACAGGGTTGGGAGACCCAGTACTTC. It codes for CASSLSPQGWETQYF. Together with reference TRBV28 and TRBJ2-5, the CDR3 gives the full variable domain: DVKVTQSSRYLVKRTGEKVFLECVQDMDHENMFWYRQDPGLGLRLIYFSYDVKMKEKGDIPEGYSVSREKKERFSLILESASTNQTSMYLCASSLSPQGWETQYFGPGTRLLVL.

V usage is TRBV7-2 and J usage is TRBJ2-7; the D gene is possibly TRBD2 (5 bases). V was cut by 2 bases and J by 3 bases, with 14 bases left in between. The germline gives CDR1 SGHTA, CDR2 FQGNSA. The CDR3 spans 15 residues. The CDR3 sequence: CASSLLPFEGYEQYF. The DNA for the CDR3 is TGTGCCAGCAGCTTACTACCTTTTGAGGGCTACGAGCAGTACTTC.

This clone was observed once. The genes are TRBV28 and TRBJ1-4; TRBD1 matches at 8 bases. CDR3 length equals 15 residues. Germline V CDR1 and CDR2: MDHEN, SYDVKM. V shed 2 bases and J 8 bases; nucleotides not matched to a gene: 7. The CDR3 is CASSLKGQGVEKLFF. In nucleotides, the CDR3 is TGTGCCAGCAGTTTAAAAGGACAGGGTGTCGAAAAACTGTTTTTT.

The CDR3 loop reads CASSSEPRFGWNEQFF. The CDR3 DNA is TGTGCCAGCAGTTCAGAGCCCCGTTTCGGATGGAATGAGCAGTTCTTC. This sequence joins TRBV28 and TRBJ2-1, with D hard to call. The CDR3 has 16 amino acids. V was clipped by 4 bases and J by 7 bases, with 20 bases between them. Germline CDR1 reads MDHEN; CDR2 reads SYDVKM. The whole variable domain, filled in from reference TRBV28 and TRBJ2-1, reads DVKVTQSSRYLVKRTGEKVFLECVQDMDHENMFWYRQDPGLGLRLIYFSYDVKMKEKGDIPEGYSVSREKKERFSLILESASTNQTSMYLCASSSEPRFGWNEQFFGPGTRLTVL.

V gene TRBV18 combines with J gene TRBJ2-7, with unresolved D. This CDR3 is 15 amino acids long. Trimming pared 4 bases from V and 3 bases from J, leaving 16 bases between. CDR1 KGHSH and CDR2 LQKENI come from the germline V gene. The CDR3 reads CASSRTSVADYEQYF. The CDR3 nucleotides read TGTGCCAGCTCACGAACCAGTGTCGCAGACTACGAGCAGTACTTC. Drawing the rest from reference TRBV18 and TRBJ2-7, the complete variable domain is NAGVMQNPRHLVRRRGQEARLRCSPMKGHSHVYWYRQLPEEGLKFMVYLQKENIIDESGMPKERFSAEFPKEGPSILRIQQVVRGDSAAYFCASSRTSVADYEQYFGPGTRLTVT.

A single count supports this clone. Relative to the germline gene, one junction end is altered; a read error may explain this. The chain has TRBV6-1 and TRBJ2-5; tentatively, D is TRBD1 or TRBD2 (6 bases each). Germline V gene data show CDR1 as MNHNS and CDR2 as SASEGT. CDR3 length equals 18 residues. The CDR3: CASSKAGWGAPLQETQYF. The CDR3 nucleotides are TGTGCCAGCAGTAAAGCTGGATGGGGGGCCCCTCTTCAAGAGACCCAGTACTTC.

This clone has just one count. The chain recombines TRBV6-1 with TRBJ2-1; D remains ambiguous. CDR3 length: 11 amino acids. Germline assignment: CDR1 MNHNS and CDR2 SASEGT. The V end was cut by 5 bases, the J end by 15 bases, with 14 bases between. The CDR3, as DNA: TGTGCCAGCAGTTCCCCCCCTCTGTCGTTCTTC. Encoded protein: CASSSPPLSFF.

This clone occurred once. The V call is TRBV19, the J call TRBJ2-7; tentative D call: TRBD2 (5 bases). Germline CDR1 reads LNHDA; CDR2 reads SQIVND (reference sequence). The CDR3 runs 13 residues. The V gene lost 5 bases and the J gene lost 2 bases, with 10 bases spanning the gap. The CDR3 protein is CASSAPGAYEQYF. The CDR3 nucleotides are TGTGCCAGTAGTGCCCCCGGGGCCTACGAGCAGTACTTC.